This entry lists 2 T cell receptor beta chains sequenced from one sample in a study of T cells in Graves' hyperthyroidism and ophthalmopathy. The investigators amplified TCR beta CDR3 regions from RNA transcripts. First-round RT-PCR with HTBI primers amplified the TCR CDR3 region. TCRdb used MiXCR to reprocess the multiplex PCR reads, holding one entry per CDR3 protein. The sample contains around 260,000 distinct CDR3 sequences, approximately 26% of which appear only once. The sample taken for sequencing was blood. Receptor source: a man aged 35 to 55 with Graves' hyperthyroidism that later progressed to Graves' ophthalmopathy.

At least ten counts were recorded for this clonotype. The chain uses TRBV5-5 and TRBJ2-5; 7 bases line up with TRBD2. Unmatched junction bases numbered 11, after V lost 4 bases and J lost 2 bases. Germline CDR1 SGHKS, CDR2 YYEKEE (reference sequence). The CDR3 is made up of 16 amino acids. CDR3 bases: TGTGCCAGCAGCCCCAACCCTAGTAGCGGGCAAGAGACCCAGTACTTC. Translating it yields CASSPNPSSGQETQYF.

Many counts were recorded for this clonotype. The chain uses TRBV19 and TRBJ1-2; D is possibly TRBD1 (5 bases). V dropped 5 bases and J dropped 4 bases, with 17 bases sitting between them. In germline, CDR1 is LNHDA, CDR2 SQIVND (reference sequence). This CDR3 has 15 residues. In DNA, the CDR3 is TGTGCCAGTAGTTCCCCCGGGGGAGGAATCTATGGCTACACCTTC. Its translation is CASSSPGGGIYGYTF.